The sequence of this T cell receptor (beta chain) was determined in a study of CD8+ T cells in alopecia areata. In the study overall: Roughly 6-10-week-old female C3H/HeJ mice were grafted with skin from spontaneously alopecic approximately 6-13-month-old C3H/HeJ graft donors. Findings and caveats of the study: Across lesional scalp, and particularly alopecia totalis/universalis, clonality surpassed that of normal scalp. Mice gave a clearer picture of TCR sharing than patients did, possibly for HLA-related reasons. Normal-skin resident alphabeta T cells also appear among scalp sample sequences.

Extraction and reverse transcription of RNA yielded cDNA as the sequencing template. Assay: immunoSEQ multiplex PCR; the TCRdb copy retains only in-frame clones and omits some. The sample contains 290,000 or so clones, none occurring once; about 1.2% lies in the top ten. The sorting of pooled cutaneous lymph node cells relied on CD4, CD8alpha, NKG2D, NKG2ACE and other markers. As regards this clone: Antigen specificity is unknown. Gene names are mouse gene names. The CDR3 end is not reached by the read, which stops 4 residues before it; the germline J gene fills it in.

CDR1 is NSHNY, CDR2 SYGAGN, per germline. Trimming took 6 bases from V and 4 from J; bases not matched to a gene: 2. The CDR3 runs 13 residues. The V gene is TRBV13-1, the J gene TRBJ1-1, with 11 bases fitting TRBD1. The origin of this receptor is a C3H/HeJ mouse with alopecia areata. Strain haplotype at MHC: H2-k. Sequencing input: CD4+ T cells sorted from a lymph node. The sequenced CDR3 bases are TGTGCCAGCACGGGACAGGGGGTCACA. Protein sequence: CASTGQGVT. The entire CDR3 protein is CASTGQGVTEVFF.